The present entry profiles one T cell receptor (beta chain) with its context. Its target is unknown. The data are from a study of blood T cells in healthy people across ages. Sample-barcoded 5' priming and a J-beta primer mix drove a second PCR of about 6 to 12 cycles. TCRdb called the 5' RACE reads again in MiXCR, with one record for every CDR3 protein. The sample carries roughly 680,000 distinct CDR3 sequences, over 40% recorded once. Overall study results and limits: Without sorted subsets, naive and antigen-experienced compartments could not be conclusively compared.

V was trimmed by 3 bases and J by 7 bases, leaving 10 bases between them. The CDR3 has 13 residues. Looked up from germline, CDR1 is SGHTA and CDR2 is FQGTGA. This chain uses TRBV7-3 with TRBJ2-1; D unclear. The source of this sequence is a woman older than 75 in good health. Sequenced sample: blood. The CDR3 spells CASSFLTGNEQFF. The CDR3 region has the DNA TGTGCCAGCAGCTTTTTGACCGGGAATGAGCAGTTCTTC.